This is a list of T cell receptor beta chains from one sample in a study of blood T cells in healthy people across ages. TCRdb redid the calling of the 5' RACE reads with MiXCR, one entry per CDR3 protein. Counted here are some 1,000,000 distinct CDR3 sequences, less than 25% occurring once; the ten biggest clones make up around 0.7%. These data were also filed under a second study, of T cells of mothers and their children.

The specimen sequenced was blood. The receptors here all came from a girl aged 2 to 9 in good health. CDR3s include the opening cysteine and the closing phenylalanine or tryptophan.

length: 14
J: TRBJ2-3
V: TRBV7-9
CDR3: CASSQRGGSDTQYF

length: 16
J: TRBJ2-3
V: TRBV9
CDR3: CASSPSRGGPTDTQYF

length: 15
J: TRBJ2-1
V: TRBV14
CDR3: CASSHREGWNNEQFF

length: 13
J: TRBJ2-7
V: TRBV7-9
CDR3: CAGSRDWTYEQYF

length: 14
J: TRBJ2-3
V: TRBV7-9
CDR3: CASSSGTSSDTQYF

length: 15
J: TRBJ1-2
V: TRBV3-1
CDR3: CASSQEGQGLYGYTF

length: 18
J: TRBJ2-1
V: TRBV19
CDR3: CASSTYGTSGGAVNEQFF

length: 15
J: TRBJ1-1
V: TRBV9
CDR3: CASSVGGNRNTEAFF

length: 16
J: TRBJ2-1
V: TRBV12-3/TRBV12-4
CDR3: CASKKLGVGQNNEQFF

length: 16
J: TRBJ2-3
V: TRBV9
CDR3: CASSNYAGGSTDTQYF

length: 15
J: TRBJ2-7
V: TRBV6-1
CDR3: CASSEETSGGYEQYF

length: 14
J: TRBJ2-7
V: TRBV20-1
CDR3: CSANGGRGGAEQYF

length: 13
J: TRBJ1-1
V: TRBV5-6
CDR3: CASSGTEDTEAFF

length: 17
J: TRBJ1-5
V: TRBV20-1
CDR3: CSASDSGGDRGDQPQHF

length: 16
J: TRBJ2-1
V: TRBV12-3/TRBV12-4
CDR3: CASSSSSGRGYNEQFF

length: 14
J: TRBJ1-1
V: TRBV29-1
CDR3: CSVPTGEMNTEAFF

length: 13
J: TRBJ2-2
V: TRBV29-1
CDR3: CSATGVNTGELFF

length: 15
J: TRBJ2-7
V: TRBV3-1
CDR3: CASSQDFPAGYEQYF

length: 13
J: -
V: TRBV7-6
CDR3: CASSPGAPYEQYF

length: 12
J: TRBJ2-1
V: TRBV11-2
CDR3: CASIGPHNEQFF

length: 12
J: TRBJ1-2
V: TRBV12-3/TRBV12-4
CDR3: CASSPGMYGYTF

length: 17
J: TRBJ2-1
V: TRBV5-1
CDR3: CASSLAFMSREYNEQFF

length: 12
J: TRBJ2-5
V: TRBV6-6
CDR3: CASSYRGETQYF

length: 12
J: TRBJ2-1
V: TRBV4-1
CDR3: CASSQGGTEQFF

length: 12
J: TRBJ1-2
V: TRBV29-1
CDR3: CSVLEGGGGYTF

length: 13
J: TRBJ2-3
V: TRBV7-2
CDR3: CASSLVSSDTQYF

length: 14
J: TRBJ2-7
V: TRBV20-1
CDR3: CSARGTGGLLWQYF

length: 13
J: TRBJ2-7
V: TRBV7-6
CDR3: CASSLDGPNEQYF

length: 12
J: TRBJ2-5
V: TRBV5-1
CDR3: CASTRVEGTQYF

length: 14
J: TRBJ2-2
V: TRBV12-3/TRBV12-4
CDR3: CASSPGLATGELFF

length: 18
J: TRBJ2-1
V: TRBV4-1
CDR3: CASSQGRPGTSIFSEQFF

length: 14
J: TRBJ2-1
V: TRBV20-1
CDR3: CSASVWGPGNEQFF

length: 12
J: TRBJ2-1
V: TRBV5-1
CDR3: CASNAGDNEQFF

length: 14
J: TRBJ2-6
V: TRBV25-1
CDR3: CASSRTGGANVLTF

length: 14
J: TRBJ2-3
V: TRBV6-2/TRBV6-3
CDR3: CASSYQIEADTQYF

length: 11
J: TRBJ2-5
V: TRBV20-1
CDR3: CSAQGKETQYF

length: 17
J: TRBJ2-1
V: TRBV29-1
CDR3: CSVVGAGGLIPYNEQFF

length: 13
J: -
V: TRBV4-1
CDR3: CASSPLTSLEQFF

length: 12
J: TRBJ2-1
V: TRBV29-1
CDR3: CSALRTENEQFF

length: 17
J: TRBJ2-1
V: TRBV6-5
CDR3: CASSYGNRDSPYNEQFF

length: 15
J: TRBJ1-3
V: TRBV6-5
CDR3: CASRSGWTLGNTIYF

length: 14
J: TRBJ2-1
V: TRBV11-2
CDR3: CASSLVLQGDEQFF

length: 11
J: TRBJ2-7
V: TRBV2
CDR3: CASRETDARYF

length: 18
J: TRBJ2-4
V: TRBV4-1
CDR3: CASSQDLVGGAGKNIQYF

length: 13
J: TRBJ1-6
V: TRBV12-3/TRBV12-4
CDR3: CASSFAQNSPLHF

length: 13
J: TRBJ2-7
V: TRBV7-2
CDR3: CASSLLPAGEQYF

length: 14
J: -
V: TRBV12-3/TRBV12-4
CDR3: CASSATGGAYEQYF

length: 15
J: TRBJ2-7
V: TRBV20-1
CDR3: CSASDPTEILYEQYF

length: 15
J: TRBJ1-4
V: TRBV13
CDR3: CASSLGISTNEKLFF

length: 16
J: TRBJ2-3
V: TRBV7-3
CDR3: CASSFDAGGSTDTQYF

length: 13
J: TRBJ2-1
V: TRBV11-1
CDR3: CASSWTSGSEQFF

length: 15
J: TRBJ2-1
V: TRBV27
CDR3: CASSLWREGLNEQFF

length: 14
J: TRBJ2-3
V: TRBV5-1
CDR3: CARKTTGRGVTQYF

length: 20
J: TRBJ2-4
V: TRBV28
CDR3: CASSLTPLQVGEGTKNIQYF

length: 15
J: TRBJ2-5
V: TRBV7-2
CDR3: CASSLVTLQGETQYF